This T cell receptor (beta chain) was retrieved from a study of T cell repertoires in ileal Crohn's disease. Looking at the study overall: Median disease duration was approximately eight years; 35% smoked at surgery.

V gave up 7 bases and J gave up 11 bases; unmatched junction bases: 5. Looked up from germline, CDR1 is LNHDA and CDR2 is SQIVND (reference sequence). The CDR3 loop spans 11 amino acids. Measured with immunoSEQ multiplex PCR; TCRdb has only the in-frame clones, and not every one. The data contain 13,000 to 15,000 clones, about 82% of them singletons. This sequence was found in an adult with Crohn's disease. Sequencing used ileal tissue. The V and J genes are TRBV19 and TRBJ1-1; 9 nucleotides line up with TRBD1. This chain's CDR3 is CASIRTGDAFF. The CDR3 DNA reads as TGTGCCAGTATTCGGACAGGGGATGCTTTCTTT.